This entry features one T cell receptor beta chain sequence. The antigen is undetermined. The study ran its PCR with 60 Vbeta and 13 Jbeta primers. Clones were read by immunoSEQ multiplex PCR, and TCRdb kept only the in-frame ones, dropping some. The sample consists of fewer than 200,000 clones, over 60% of them appearing once. The data originate from a study of cytomegalovirus exposure and HLA in healthy donors. Study-wide context: From HLA-typed donors, an early data release held approximately 85 million unique TCRs. Study observations and caveats: A highly shared variant cluster was judged a likely technical artifact. Per a later analysis, roughly 17,000 TCR beta sequences showed association with HLA alleles at 0.05 false discovery rate.

The sequenced material came from PBMCs. The sequence came from a girl between 5 and 17 years old in good health and CMV-seronegative.

The CDR3 coding sequence is TGTGCCAGCAGACAGAACACTGAAGCTTTCTTT. Its protein product is CASRQNTEAFF. The V and J genes are TRBV6-6 and TRBJ1-1; D ambiguous. The germline gives CDR1 MNHNY, CDR2 SVGAGI (reference sequence). This CDR3 has 11 amino acids. V was trimmed by 6 bases and J by 1 base, leaving 3 bases between them.